The present entry profiles one T cell receptor beta chain with its context. The antigen is not known. Treatment reported: over 15 received Ad26.COV2.S at low or high dose, single or two shots; roughly 5 received placebo; per-sample allocation not given. Sample collection was performed on day 63 after the first vaccine or placebo injection. TCRdb's table, derived via immunoSEQ multiplex PCR, lists solely in-frame clones and lacks some. Seen here are about 480,000 clones, around 85% observed once, and the top ten hold 9.5% to 15%. The data derive from a study of Ad26.COV2.S vaccination and SARS-CoV-2 variants. V was clipped by 0 bases and J by 1 base, with 7 bases between them. This CDR3 spans 15 amino acids. Germline loops: CDR1 SGHRS, CDR2 YFSETQ. Study outcomes and limitations: The TCR breadth and depth analyses may have understated or missed part of the total T cell responses. People given the vaccine had a wider spike-specific TCR breadth than placebo recipients did. Vaccinees reportedly had broad spike-specific CD8+ and CD4+ T cell responses.

The chain recombines TRBV5-1 with TRBJ1-4; D is undetermined. This TCR was sampled from a person between 18 and 59 years old who received the Ad26.COV2.S COVID-19 vaccine or a placebo. The sample in question was peripheral blood, obtained in a trial of Ad26.COV2.S vaccine versus placebo. Written as DNA, the CDR3 is TGCGCCAGCAGCTTGGTCGGGTTAACTAATGAAAAACTGTTTTTT. It specifies CASSLVGLTNEKLFF.